Each of the 17 T cell receptor beta chains below was sequenced from the same sample in a study of CXCR3-negative and CXCR3-positive naive CD8 T cells. These TCRs' antigens remain unknown. Study outcomes and limitations: The TRB CDR3s that CXCR3-positive naive cells carried were more hydrophobic than those of CXCR3-negative naive cells.

The method, 5' RACE with UMI labels, was used to prepare the TRB cDNA libraries. From the 5' RACE reads, TCRdb lists one entry per CDR3 protein and no DNA. The data show roughly 63,000 distinct CDR3 sequences, and the top ten clones hold over 4%. The source material was naive CXCR3+ CD8+ T cells from blood. Subset noted: CD45RO-CCR7+CD27+CD95- naive CD8+ T cells expressing CXCR3 (TNR3+). The receptor set was obtained from a human donor in good health. Some clones in this sample may be carry-over from other donors' samples.

The chain uses TRBV7-8 and TRBJ1-5. The CDR3 spans 17 residues. Germline loops: CDR1 SGHVS, CDR2 FQNEAQ. CDR3 amino acids: CASSLEVQLGSNQPQHF.

This chain links TRBV7-3 with TRBJ2-2. The CDR3 runs to 11 residues. Germline CDR1 SGHTA, CDR2 FQGTGA. The CDR3 is CASSSGGELFF.

The V and J genes are TRBV20-1 and TRBJ2-7; without DNA, the TCRdb call of TRBD2 cannot be checked. This CDR3 has 15 amino acids. Germline V CDR1 and CDR2: DFQATT, SNEGSKA (reference sequence). This CDR3 reads CSARDQRRDSYEQYF.

The chain is built from TRBV7-9 and TRBJ1-5; TCRdb's D call of TRBD1 is untestable without DNA. Germline-derived CDR1 and CDR2 are SEHNR and FQNEAQ (reference sequence). The CDR3 totals 19 residues. CDR3 region: CASSLDLGQGPYSNQPQHF.

The chain has TRBV7-6 and TRBJ1-2; lacking DNA, the TRBD1 call made by TCRdb goes unchecked. The germline gives CDR1 SGHVS, CDR2 FNYEAQ. The CDR3 is 16 amino acids. CDR3: CASSLVQGEDNYGYTF.

The chain is built from TRBV24-1 and TRBJ2-3. This CDR3 region has 14 residues. Germline V CDR1 and CDR2: KGHDR, SFDVKD. The chain's CDR3 is CATSDFGGTDTQYF.

The V call is TRBV7-6, the J call TRBJ2-1. The CDR3 has 14 amino acids. Germline V gene sequence: CDR1 SGHVS, CDR2 FNYEAQ. The CDR3 is CASSLGSLNNEQFF.

This rearrangement joins TRBV7-2 to TRBJ2-1. Germline V gene data show CDR1 as SGHTA and CDR2 as FQGNSA. The CDR3 sequence is 16 residues long. CDR3 region: CASSLDLGRTYNEQFF.

This chain links TRBV12-3 or TRBV12-4 with TRBJ1-1; TCRdb gives TRBD1 as the D gene, but with no DNA this cannot be confirmed. The CDR3 length is 13 residues. Here the CDR3 reads CASKQGQDTEAFF.

The gene calls are TRBV24-1 and TRBJ2-1; no DNA is available, so the TRBD2 call from TCRdb remains unchecked. CDR1 is KGHDR, CDR2 SFDVKD, per germline. The CDR3 is 13 amino acids. The CDR3 loop is CATSLAGAAGQFF.

The CDR3 sequence is CASSLGGSNAYEQYF. The V gene is TRBV11-3, the J gene TRBJ2-7; the TCRdb D gene call, TRBD1, has no DNA to confirm it. Germline lookup yields CDR1 SGHNT and CDR2 YENEEA. The CDR3 is 15 amino acids.

The V call is TRBV7-2, the J call TRBJ1-3. The germline V gene encodes CDR1 SGHTA and CDR2 FQGNSA. The CDR3 runs to 13 residues. The CDR3 reads CASRGDSGTTIYF.

The CDR3 here is CASSPSLMNTEAFF. This sequence joins TRBV12-3 or TRBV12-4 and TRBJ1-1. The CDR3 covers 14 residues.

The rearrangement links TRBV12-3 or TRBV12-4 to TRBJ2-3. The CDR3 has 13 residues. CDR3 sequence: CASRSAKTDTQYF.

The chain combines TRBV7-2 with TRBJ2-3; TCRdb's D call, TRBD2, is unchecked because there is no DNA. Germline lookup yields CDR1 SGHTA and CDR2 FQGNSA. The CDR3 contains 14 residues. The CDR3 is CASSFGRETDTQYF.

The chain's CDR3 is CASTSGRFYEQYF. This chain joins TRBV3-1 and TRBJ2-7; TCRdb names TRBD1, which stays unverified in the absence of DNA. The CDR3 totals 13 residues. Germline V gene data show CDR1 as LGHDT and CDR2 as YNNKEL (reference sequence).

V usage is TRBV29-1 and J usage is TRBJ1-1; the D call from TCRdb, TRBD1, cannot be confirmed without DNA. The CDR3 has 15 amino acids. The germline CDR1 and CDR2 sequences are SQVTM and ANQGSEA. The CDR3 is CSVDAYGTGGTEAFF.